These 29 T cell receptor beta chains share one sample of origin, sequenced in a study of blood T cell repertoires in COVID-19. Assay used: immunoSEQ multiplex PCR; TCRdb lists only in-frame clones, some missing. This sample carries about 410,000 clones, 89% of them seen once, and the ten largest clones take roughly 1.4%. Sequencing used peripheral blood. The receptors originated from a woman in her forties with COVID-19, enrolled during active disease.

The chain uses TRBV21-1 and TRBJ2-7; the table's D gene call, TRBD1, was not cross checked with the DNA. TRBV21-1 is an annotated pseudogene. This CDR3 is built from 17 residues. CDR3 sequence reads: CASSASQGTGIREEQYF. CDR3 nucleotides: TGTGCCAGCAGCGCAAGTCAGGGGACAGGGATCAGAGAAGAGCAGTACTTC.

This chain links TRBV6-5 with TRBJ1-2; weak D call: TRBD1 (5 bases). Deletions cut 0 bases from V and 6 bases from J, with 8 bases between. Germline V gene sequence: CDR1 MNHEY, CDR2 SVGAGI. This CDR3 comprises 13 residues. The CDR3, as DNA: TGTGCCAGCAGTTACTCGGAGGGGAATGGCTACACCTTC. Translation: CASSYSEGNGYTF.

This clone has only one observation. The chain has TRBV18 and TRBJ1-2; perhaps TRBD1 as D (5 bases). This CDR3 is 15 amino acids long. Trimming removed 5 bases from V and 4 bases from J, with 17 bases in between. Per germline, CDR1 KGHSH and CDR2 LQKENI. CDR3 nucleotide sequence: TGTGCCAGCTCAAACCGATCAGGGTTGGGCTATGGCTACACCTTC. Translated: CASSNRSGLGYGYTF.

The genes are TRBV3-1 (or the pseudogene TRBV3-2) and TRBJ2-1; 15 bases map to TRBD2. CDR1 and CDR2 (germline): LGHDT, YNNKEL (reference sequence). Unmatched junction bases numbered 9, after V lost 5 bases and J lost 7 bases. The CDR3 contains 17 residues. The CDR3 loop reads CASSLRQGLAGGNEQFF. Written as DNA, the CDR3 is TGTGCCAGCAGCTTACGACAGGGACTAGCGGGGGGAAATGAGCAGTTCTTC.

This clone was picked up one time. Other DNA sequences in this specimen translate into the identical CDR3. V and J are TRBV5-1 and TRBJ2-1; 7 positions match TRBD1. The ends lost 0 bases at V and 3 bases at J; junction bases unmatched: 0. In germline, CDR1 is SGHRS, CDR2 YFSETQ. The CDR3 is 14 residues long. CDR3 sequence (DNA): TGCGCCAGCAGCTTGGGACAGGGCTACAATGAGCAGTTCTTC. Its translation: CASSLGQGYNEQFF.

V is TRBV7-2 and J is TRBJ2-7; the D gene is possibly TRBD1 (5 bases). V was shortened by 2 bases and J by 5 bases, with 10 bases between the two germline ends. This CDR3 has 13 residues. The V gene's germline CDR1 is SGHTA and CDR2 FQGNSA. This chain's CDR3 is CASSLIQGNEQYF. In nucleotides, the CDR3 is TGTGCCAGCAGCTTAATCCAGGGTAACGAGCAGTACTTC. The full variable domain, in which reference TRBV7-2 and TRBJ2-7 provide the parts outside the CDR3, is GAGVSQSPSNKVTEKGKDVELRCDPISGHTALYWYRQSLGQGLEFLIYFQGNSAPDKSGLPSDRFSAERTGGSVSTLTIQRTQQEDSAVYLCASSLIQGNEQYFGPGTRLTVT.

V and J are TRBV13 and TRBJ2-2, with 8 bases fitting TRBD1. The CDR3 contains 15 residues. The ends lost 5 bases at V and 5 bases at J; junction bases unmatched: 7. Germline-derived CDR1 and CDR2 are PRHDT and FYEKMQ (reference sequence). In nucleotides, the CDR3 is TGTGCCAGCAGCCGCAGGGGGCGGTCGACCGGGGAGCTGTTTTTT. This sequence encodes CASSRRGRSTGELFF.

CDR3 sequence: CAISGSGQGLGYGYTF. CDR3 bases: TGTGCCATCAGTGGGTCCGGACAGGGTTTGGGCTATGGCTACACCTTC. The V call is TRBV10-3, the J call TRBJ1-2, with 8 bases that match TRBD1. The V gene's germline CDR1 is ENHRY and CDR2 SYGVKD. This CDR3 is built from 16 residues. Trimming at V came to 4 bases and at J to 4 bases, leaving 11 bases not matched to a gene.

The J gene is TRBJ1-5, the V gene TRBV24-1; D call uncertain. The V and J ends lost 5 bases and 4 bases respectively, with 11 bases between them. Looked up from germline, CDR1 is KGHDR and CDR2 is SFDVKD. This CDR3 has 14 amino acids. The CDR3 DNA reads as TGTGCCACCAGTGTCCTTAGCAGAAATCAGCCCCAGCATTTT. Its protein product is CATSVLSRNQPQHF.

This clone appeared a single time. CDR3 loop: CASSLGDSPIQDLHF. The DNA for the CDR3 is TGTGCCAGCAGCTTAGGGGACAGCCCCATTCAGGACCTCCACTTT. This chain joins TRBV7-2 and TRBJ1-6; the match to TRBD1 covers 7 bases. CDR3 length: 15 residues. V was clipped by 1 base and J by 15 bases; unmatched bases: 12. Germline lookup yields CDR1 SGHTA and CDR2 FQGNSA.

The chain uses TRBV10-3 and TRBJ2-1, with 10 bases lining up with TRBD2. V gave up 6 bases and J gave up 4 bases; unmatched junction bases: 15. This CDR3 region has 18 residues. Germline CDR1 and CDR2: ENHRY and SYGVKD. CDR3 sequence reads: CAIRETSGRGIPYNEQFF. In DNA, the CDR3 is TGTGCCATCAGGGAGACTAGCGGGCGCGGGATACCATACAATGAGCAGTTCTTC.

The rearrangement uses TRBV11-2 and TRBJ1-3; a weak D match, TRBD1 (6 bases). V lost 2 bases and J 4 bases, leaving 9 bases between the germline ends. CDR3 length equals 14 residues. Germline CDR1 and CDR2: SGHAT and FQNNGV. The CDR3 DNA reads TGTGCCAGCAGCTTACAGGGGATGGGAAACACCATATATTTT. Protein: CASSLQGMGNTIYF.

The rearrangement uses TRBV7-9 and TRBJ1-5, with a possible D match to TRBD1 (5 bases). The V end lost 5 bases, the J end lost 6 bases, and 17 bases lay between the germline ends. The length of the CDR3 is 15 residues. Per the germline V gene, CDR1 is SEHNR and CDR2 is FQNEAQ (reference sequence). CDR3 in amino acids: CASSRPGGEGQPQHF. The DNA of the CDR3 is TGTGCCAGCAGCCGCCCTGGGGGGGAAGGTCAGCCCCAGCATTTT.

The V call is TRBV7-2, the J call TRBJ1-1, with TRBD1 identical over 7 bases. J was trimmed by 4 bases and V by 4 bases; bases with no gene match: 12. Germline values: CDR1 SGHTA, CDR2 FQGNSA. The length of the CDR3 is 16 residues. The CDR3 here is CASSSVTGSRSTEAFF. Written as DNA, the CDR3 is TGTGCCAGCAGCTCCGTGACAGGGAGTAGGAGCACTGAAGCTTTCTTT.

This rearrangement joins TRBV18 to TRBJ2-5, with TRBD1 identical over 8 bases. The V gene end was trimmed by 5 bases and the J gene end by 1 base; junction bases not matched to a gene: 3. Per the germline V gene, CDR1 is KGHSH and CDR2 is LQKENI. The CDR3 loop spans 14 amino acids. The CDR3 is CASSTGGSQETQYF. The CDR3 DNA sequence: TGTGCCAGCTCAACAGGGGGGTCCCAAGAGACCCAGTACTTC.

This clone appeared once. This CDR3 is CASSPKGLAEGNEQFF. CDR3 nucleotides: TGTGCCAGCAGTCCGAAGGGACTAGCGGAGGGAAATGAGCAGTTCTTC. The chain recombines TRBV27 with TRBJ2-1; 11 bases fit TRBD2. This CDR3 has 16 residues. Germline loops: CDR1 MNHEY, CDR2 SMNVEV (reference sequence). The ends lost 5 bases at V and 7 bases at J; junction bases unmatched: 10.

The chain combines TRBV12-3 or TRBV12-4 with TRBJ1-1; 7 nucleotides line up with TRBD1. V lost 4 bases and J lost 4; bases outside the gene matches: 3. This CDR3 comprises 13 residues. CDR3 coding DNA: TGTGCCAGCAGTTCCAGGGGGGTCACTGAAGCTTTCTTT. Protein: CASSSRGVTEAFF.

The V gene is TRBV12-3 or TRBV12-4, the J gene TRBJ1-2, with 8 bases fitting TRBD1. Trimming cost V 5 bases and J 9 bases; bases outside gene matches: 5. This CDR3 is built from 12 residues. For the CDR3, the DNA is TGTGCCAGCAGTCGGGACAGGTCGAGCTACACCTTC. This translates into CASSRDRSSYTF.

In its sample, this clone was seen once. The rearrangement links TRBV5-1 to TRBJ2-3, with 9 bases that match TRBD1. V dropped 2 bases and J dropped 1; count of bases not matched to a gene: 2. Germline V gene data show CDR1 as SGHRS and CDR2 as YFSETQ. The CDR3 is made up of 15 amino acids. CDR3 in amino acids: CASSLRTGGTDTQYF. Here the CDR3 DNA reads TGCGCCAGCAGCTTAAGGACAGGGGGCACAGATACGCAGTATTTT.

The V and J genes are TRBV10-3 and TRBJ2-3, with TRBD2 identical over 9 bases. The CDR3 consists of 15 residues. The trim removed 6 bases at V and 2 bases at J, leaving 6 bases unmatched. The germline gives CDR1 ENHRY, CDR2 SYGVKD. This chain's CDR3 is CAIRGSGGHTDTQYF. The CDR3 nucleotides are TGTGCCATCAGAGGTAGCGGGGGCCACACAGATACGCAGTATTTT.

In its sample, this clone was seen once. The chain uses TRBV6-4 and TRBJ2-5; the match to TRBD2 covers 9 bases. The germline V gene encodes CDR1 MRHNA and CDR2 SNTAGT. Trimming at V came to 7 bases and at J to 0 bases, leaving 12 bases not matched to a gene. This CDR3 region has 17 residues. The CDR3 DNA reads as TGTGCCAGCACTTTAAGCGGGGGGCTACACCACCAAGAGACCCAGTACTTC. It is translated as CASTLSGGLHHQETQYF.

The gene calls are TRBV3-1 (or the pseudogene TRBV3-2) and TRBJ2-1; D is possibly TRBD1 (6 bases). Trimming shortened V by 1 base and J by 4 bases, and 11 bases separated the two germline ends. The length of the CDR3 is 15 residues. Per the germline V gene, CDR1 is LGHDT and CDR2 is YNNKEL (reference sequence). The CDR3 sequence: CASSQAWGRYNEQFF. In nucleotides, the CDR3 is TGTGCCAGCAGCCAAGCCTGGGGGCGGTACAATGAGCAGTTCTTC.

The J gene is TRBJ1-5, the V gene TRBV3-1 (or the pseudogene TRBV3-2); a possible D gene is TRBD1 (6 bases). The CDR3 sequence is 14 residues long. The germline CDR1 and CDR2 sequences are LGHDT and YNNKEL (reference sequence). Trimming took 5 bases from V and 4 from J, leaving 12 bases between them. The CDR3 bases are TGTGCCAGCAGCGTAGACAGGATTAATCAGCCCCAGCATTTT. It translates to CASSVDRINQPQHF.

This clone was counted only a few times. The CDR3 sequence is CASRWAVAYEQYF. The CDR3 DNA reads as TGTGCCAGCAGGTGGGCTGTCGCTTACGAGCAGTACTTC. The chain links TRBV2 to TRBJ2-7; D is undetermined. Germline V gene data show CDR1 as SNHLY and CDR2 as FYNNEI. Trimming took 6 bases from V and 4 from J, leaving 13 bases between them. The CDR3 runs to 13 residues.

This clone showed up just once. The genes are TRBV28 and TRBJ2-7; 9 nucleotides align to TRBD2. V was pared by 8 bases and J by 9 bases, with 14 bases of the junction left unmatched. CDR1 is MDHEN and CDR2 is SYDVKM in the germline V gene. The CDR3 consists of 14 residues. The chain's CDR3 is CASAAGGSSIGQYF. The CDR3 nucleotides are TGTGCCAGCGCCGCGGGGGGGAGTAGTATAGGGCAGTACTTC.

This CDR3 reads CASTHSGNTIYF. DNA of the CDR3: TGTGCCAGCACCCACTCTGGAAACACCATATATTTT. The chain combines TRBV12-3 or TRBV12-4 with TRBJ1-3; the D is unclear. With 7 bases removed from V and 0 bases from J, the gap between germline ends came to 4 bases. The length of the CDR3 is 12 residues.

The V and J genes are TRBV5-4 and TRBJ1-1; D gene uncertain. The length of the CDR3 is 15 residues. The V gene's germline CDR1 is SGHNT and CDR2 YYREEE (reference sequence). The V and J ends lost 0 bases and 11 bases respectively, with 20 bases between them. The CDR3 DNA follows: TGTGCCAGCAGCTTGGATTTTGGAGGTTCAGTGGAGGCTTTCTTT. Its protein product is CASSLDFGGSVEAFF.

The chain recombines TRBV5-1 with TRBJ1-1; tentative D call: TRBD1 (6 bases). This CDR3 has 16 amino acids. The V end was cut by 0 bases, the J end by 5 bases, with 17 bases between. The V gene's germline CDR1 is SGHRS and CDR2 YFSETQ. CDR3: CASSLASQGGGTEAFF. DNA for the CDR3: TGCGCCAGCAGCTTGGCCTCCCAGGGAGGGGGGACTGAAGCTTTCTTT.

The chain links TRBV5-1 to TRBJ1-1; weak D call: TRBD1 (6 bases). CDR1 is SGHRS and CDR2 is YFSETQ in the germline V gene. This CDR3 is built from 15 residues. The V and J ends lost 0 bases and 6 bases respectively, with 15 bases between them. The CDR3 protein is CASSLAGLAGAEAFF. In DNA, the CDR3 is TGCGCCAGCAGCTTGGCCGGTTTGGCAGGGGCTGAAGCTTTCTTT.